The 29 T cell receptor beta chains given below trace back to one sample, sequenced in a study of blood T cell repertoires in COVID-19. TCRdb's copy holds only in-frame clones and misses some; the assay was immunoSEQ multiplex PCR. This sample has 74,000 or so clones; over 75% occur once, and the top ten carry under 3%. Sequencing was performed on peripheral blood. These receptors originate from a man aged 50 to 59 with acute or convalescent COVID-19.

The chain employs TRBV4-3 and TRBJ1-2; D possibly corresponds to TRBD1 (5 bases). V was shortened by 0 bases and J by 8 bases, with 19 bases between the two germline ends. Germline V gene lookup returns CDR1 LGHNA and CDR2 YSLEER. There are 16 residues in the CDR3. Here the CDR3 reads CASSQDLVTASRGYTF. The CDR3 DNA follows: TGCGCCAGCAGCCAAGATCTAGTGACAGCCTCTCGGGGCTACACCTTC.

This clone is labeled medium-sized. The rearrangement joins TRBV27 to TRBJ2-3; 8 bases are a match to TRBD2. With V trimmed by 9 bases and J by 5 bases, 10 bases remained unmatched. The CDR3 extends over 14 amino acids. Germline V gene data show CDR1 as MNHEY and CDR2 as SMNVEV (reference sequence). The CDR3 bases are TGTGCCAGTATGGGGGCAGCGGGAGTAGATACGCAGTATTTT. Protein: CASMGAAGVDTQYF.

The chain employs TRBV19 and TRBJ2-7; no definite D call. The CDR3 totals 14 residues. Germline V gene data show CDR1 as LNHDA and CDR2 as SQIVND (reference sequence). Trimming took 1 base from V and 0 from J, leaving 7 bases between them. In DNA, the CDR3 is TGTGCCAGTAGTATAGTGTTTAACTCCTACGAGCAGTACTTC. It yields the protein CASSIVFNSYEQYF.

This chain uses TRBV28 with TRBJ2-5; D is perhaps TRBD1 (6 bases). Between the trimmed V and J ends, which lost 6 bases and 2 bases, there was a span of 19 bases. The CDR3 extends over 16 amino acids. Germline CDR1 MDHEN, CDR2 SYDVKM. CDR3: CASSSLQGLTQETQYF. CDR3 DNA sequence: TGTGCCAGCAGCTCACTCCAGGGGCTAACTCAAGAGACCCAGTACTTC.

The V gene is TRBV2, the J gene TRBJ2-1; D may be TRBD2 (7 bases). V lost 3 bases and J lost 3, with 15 bases in between. The CDR3 contains 16 residues. CDR1 SNHLY and CDR2 FYNNEI come from the germline V gene. The CDR3 DNA sequence: TGTGCCAGCAGTGAGCGGGAGTCAGGGGACTACAATGAGCAGTTCTTC. It translates to CASSERESGDYNEQFF.

This chain uses TRBV2 with TRBJ2-1; TRBD1 matches 9 bases. CDR3 size: 15 residues. The trim removed 6 bases at V and 4 bases at J, leaving 7 bases unmatched. Per germline, CDR1 SNHLY and CDR2 FYNNEI. DNA for the CDR3: TGTGCCAGCAGGGCACAGGGGGCGAGGTACAATGAGCAGTTCTTC. It encodes CASRAQGARYNEQFF.

The CDR3 DNA reads TGTGCCAGCAGTTCCCCCGGGACAGGGTATAATCAGCCCCAGCATTTT. This translates into CASSSPGTGYNQPQHF. This chain links TRBV28 with TRBJ1-5, with 9 bases fitting TRBD1. Looked up from germline, CDR1 is MDHEN and CDR2 is SYDVKM. V lost 4 bases to trimming and J lost 4 bases; unmatched junction nucleotides: 8. This CDR3 is 16 amino acids long.

V gene TRBV7-6 combines with J gene TRBJ2-2; 10 positions agree with TRBD2. The CDR3 is made up of 19 amino acids. CDR1 and CDR2 (germline): SGHVS, FNYEAQ. V shed 2 bases and J 3 bases; nucleotides not matched to a gene: 12. CDR3 residues: CASSLRSFASGGDTGELFF. CDR3 in DNA: TGTGCCAGCAGCTTACGATCCTTCGCTAGCGGGGGAGACACCGGGGAGCTGTTTTTT.

The chain combines TRBV24-1 with TRBJ2-7; a weak D match, TRBD1 (5 bases). Trimming cost V 4 bases and J 2 bases, with 17 bases left between them. The CDR3 has 16 amino acids. Germline V gene sequence: CDR1 KGHDR, CDR2 SFDVKD. CDR3 DNA: TGTGCCACCAGTGACTCACCCGCAGGGCCCACCTACGAGCAGTACTTC. It yields the protein CATSDSPAGPTYEQYF.

This rearrangement joins TRBV7-6 to TRBJ2-1, with TRBD1 identical over 9 bases. From germline, CDR1 is SGHVS and CDR2 FNYEAQ. This CDR3 has 17 residues. J gave up 5 bases and V 5 bases, and 13 bases lay outside the gene matches. CDR3: CASSNELGTGKDNEQFF. The CDR3 DNA is TGTGCCAGCAGCAATGAACTAGGGACAGGGAAGGACAATGAGCAGTTCTTC.

The chain is built from TRBV28 and TRBJ1-1; 8 bases are a match to TRBD1. Germline-derived CDR1 and CDR2 are MDHEN and SYDVKM. This CDR3 spans 15 amino acids. Trimming cost V 2 bases and J 1 base; bases outside gene matches: 3. CDR3 loop: CASSLGGTGNTEAFF. The CDR3 DNA reads TGTGCCAGCAGTTTAGGAGGGACAGGGAACACTGAAGCTTTCTTT.

This clone is a singleton in its sample. The CDR3 DNA reads TGTGCCATCAGTGCGGAACAGGGCAATCAGCCCCAGCATTTT. Amino acids: CAISAEQGNQPQHF. This chain joins TRBV10-3 and TRBJ1-5, with D possibly being TRBD1 (5 bases). The V gene lost 4 bases and the J gene lost 2 bases, with 9 bases spanning the gap. The germline gives CDR1 ENHRY, CDR2 SYGVKD. This CDR3 region has 14 residues.

This CDR3 reads CASSLTAGQANTEAFF. CDR3 sequence (DNA): TGCGCCAGCAGCTTGACTGCGGGACAGGCGAACACTGAAGCTTTCTTT. This chain connects TRBV5-1 to TRBJ1-1; 8 positions agree with TRBD1. This CDR3 comprises 16 residues. The V gene end was trimmed by 1 base and the J gene end by 1 base; junction bases not matched to a gene: 6. Per germline, CDR1 SGHRS and CDR2 YFSETQ. The variable domain in full, with the rest retrieved from reference TRBV5-1 and TRBJ1-1, is KAGVTQTPRYLIKTRGQQVTLSCSPISGHRSVSWYQQTPGQGLQFLFEYFSETQRNKGNFPGRFSGRQFSNSRSEMNVSTLELGDSALYLCASSLTAGQANTEAFFGQGTRLTVV.

The chain recombines TRBV11-3 with TRBJ1-1; perhaps TRBD1 as D (5 bases). Trimming shortened V by 10 bases and J by 4 bases, and 19 bases separated the two germline ends. This CDR3 spans 14 amino acids. CDR1 and CDR2 from the germline V gene are SGHNT and YENEEA. The CDR3 loop reads CAITTGGAGTEAFF. The CDR3 DNA sequence: TGTGCCATCACTACTGGAGGGGCGGGCACTGAAGCTTTCTTT.

V is TRBV3-1 (or the pseudogene TRBV3-2) and J is TRBJ1-5, with D maybe TRBD1 (6 bases). In germline, CDR1 is LGHDT, CDR2 YNNKEL (reference sequence). With 2 bases removed from V and 7 bases from J, the gap between germline ends came to 9 bases. The length of the CDR3 is 13 residues. The CDR3 bases are TGTGCCAGCAGCCAACAGGGGTGGCAGCCCCAGCATTTT. This encodes CASSQQGWQPQHF.

This chain uses TRBV3-1 (or the pseudogene TRBV3-2) with TRBJ1-6, with 7 bases that match TRBD1. With 3 bases clipped from V and 10 bases from J, the junction kept 6 bases outside the gene matches. The CDR3 is made up of 14 amino acids. Germline CDR1 reads LGHDT; CDR2 reads YNNKEL (reference sequence). Written as DNA, the CDR3 is TGTGCCAGCAGCCATAGGGACAGTCACTCACCCCTCCACTTT. It specifies CASSHRDSHSPLHF.

V usage is TRBV4-3 and J usage is TRBJ2-5; no reliable D call. The CDR3 runs to 14 residues. Germline assignment: CDR1 LGHNA and CDR2 YSLEER. Trimming left V 1 base short and J 0 bases short, with 6 bases between. Here the CDR3 reads CASSQGQNQETQYF. The CDR3 DNA reads TGCGCCAGCAGCCAAGGCCAGAACCAAGAGACCCAGTACTTC.

The chain couples TRBV11-3 to TRBJ2-2; TRBD2 aligns across 11 bases. Trimming at V came to 4 bases and at J to 6 bases, leaving 10 bases not matched to a gene. The CDR3 contains 17 residues. Germline lookup yields CDR1 SGHNT and CDR2 YENEEA. This CDR3 reads CASSSPGLAVFAGELFF. The CDR3 coding sequence is TGTGCCAGCAGCTCACCGGGACTAGCGGTGTTTGCCGGGGAGCTGTTTTTT. The entire variable domain, with the rest obtained from reference TRBV11-3 and TRBJ2-2, is as follows: EAGVVQSPRYKIIEKKQPVAFWCNPISGHNTLYWYLQNLGQGPELLIRYENEEAVDDSQLPKDRFSAERLKGVDSTLKIQPAELGDSAVYLCASSSPGLAVFAGELFFGEGSRLTVL.

A single count supports this clone. The chain employs TRBV5-6 and TRBJ1-5; possibly TRBD1 for D (5 bases). The germline CDR1 and CDR2 sequences are SGHDT and YYEEEE. V dropped 4 bases and J dropped 4 bases, with 18 bases sitting between them. The CDR3 runs to 16 residues. CDR3 bases: TGTGCCAGCAGCGAGGGAGGCAGGGCTTCGAATCAGCCCCAGCATTTT. This gives the protein CASSEGGRASNQPQHF. Full variable domain (remainder filled in from reference TRBV5-6 and TRBJ1-5): DAGVTQSPTHLIKTRGQQVTLRCSPKSGHDTVSWYQQALGQGPQFIFQYYEEEERQRGNFPDRFSGHQFPNYSSELNVNALLLGDSALYLCASSEGGRASNQPQHFGDGTRLSIL.

The V gene is TRBV28, the J gene TRBJ1-4, with D maybe TRBD1 (6 bases). Germline V gene data show CDR1 as MDHEN and CDR2 as SYDVKM. Trimming removed 3 bases from V and 5 bases from J, with 13 bases in between. The CDR3 spans 15 residues. The CDR3 loop reads CASSFVGQQNEKLFF. The CDR3 nucleotides read TGTGCCAGCAGTTTCGTCGGACAGCAAAATGAAAAACTGTTTTTT.

This chain connects TRBV5-1 to TRBJ1-4, with 7 bases fitting TRBD1. Germline V CDR1 and CDR2: SGHRS, YFSETQ. Trimming cost V 0 bases and J 1 base; bases outside gene matches: 6. This CDR3 has 17 amino acids. The CDR3 nucleotides read TGCGCCAGCAGCTTGGCAGGGGGAGAAGGAACTAATGAAAAACTGTTTTTT. Protein: CASSLAGGEGTNEKLFF. Variable domain in full (rest from reference TRBV5-1 and TRBJ1-4): KAGVTQTPRYLIKTRGQQVTLSCSPISGHRSVSWYQQTPGQGLQFLFEYFSETQRNKGNFPGRFSGRQFSNSRSEMNVSTLELGDSALYLCASSLAGGEGTNEKLFFGSGTQLSVL.

The CDR3 DNA reads as TGTGCCAGCAGTTCACTAGCGGGAGGGCTCAGTATATTTGTTCTAGATACGCAGTATTTT. Its protein is CASSSLAGGLSIFVLDTQYF. This chain uses TRBV27 with TRBJ2-3; 13 bases are shared with TRBD2. Germline V CDR1 and CDR2: MNHEY, SMNVEV (reference sequence). V lost 4 bases, J lost 5 bases, and 18 bases stayed unmatched. This CDR3 has 20 residues.

The genes are TRBV6-5 and TRBJ2-2; possible D gene TRBD1, 6 bases. CDR3 size: 14 residues. Deletions cut 5 bases from V and 0 bases from J, with 7 bases between. Germline CDR1 is MNHEY and CDR2 is SVGAGI. CDR3 nucleotides: TGTGCCAGCAGTAGGACAGCGAACACCGGGGAGCTGTTTTTT. It translates to CASSRTANTGELFF.

The CDR3 DNA reads TGTGCCAGTAGTATAGAGCTAGCGGGAGCCTTGTCAGATACGCAGTATTTT. Protein: CASSIELAGALSDTQYF. V usage is TRBV19 and J usage is TRBJ2-3, with TRBD2 identical over 10 bases. Germline assignment: CDR1 LNHDA and CDR2 SQIVND (reference sequence). The CDR3 consists of 17 residues. V was pared by 0 bases and J by 4 bases, with 7 bases of the junction left unmatched.

The sample holds one count of this clone. The chain links TRBV29-1 to TRBJ2-7; 12 bases fit TRBD2. Germline V lookup: CDR1 SQVTM, CDR2 ANQGSEA. CDR3 length: 16 residues. V shed 1 base and J 2 bases; nucleotides not matched to a gene: 6. Here the CDR3 DNA reads TGCAGCGTTGAAGTGGGGGCTAGCGGGAGGGCCTACGAGCAGTACTTC. Protein: CSVEVGASGRAYEQYF.

The chain joins TRBV18 to TRBJ1-6, with TRBD1 as a possible D gene (6 bases). The CDR3 spans 15 residues. V lost 5 bases and J lost 9, with 17 bases in between. Germline V lookup: CDR1 KGHSH, CDR2 LQKENI. The CDR3 coding sequence is TGTGCCAGCTCATCCCCGGGACAAACAGGTTCACCCCTCCACTTT. The encoded protein is CASSSPGQTGSPLHF.

The chain links TRBV4-3 to TRBJ2-7; 7 nucleotides line up with TRBD2. Germline V lookup: CDR1 LGHNA, CDR2 YSLEER. Trimming took 0 bases from V and 5 from J; bases not matched to a gene: 10. The CDR3 is 16 amino acids. The CDR3 DNA reads TGCGCCAGCAGCCAAGAAGGAGGGAGGGGAGGGAACGAGCAGTACTTC. Translating gives CASSQEGGRGGNEQYF.

Of note for this clone: The junction shows a germline mismatch at one end, possibly a read error. The chain carries TRBV15 and TRBJ2-5; maybe TRBD1 (6 bases). CDR3 length: 16 residues. From germline, CDR1 is LNHNV and CDR2 YYDKDF (reference sequence). In nucleotides, the CDR3 is TGTGCCACCAGCGGGCGACAGGTTGTTGGGCAAGGGACCCAGTACTTC. Amino acids: CATSGRQVVGQGTQYF.

This chain links TRBV7-3 with TRBJ2-5; 8 positions match TRBD1. CDR1 and CDR2 (germline): SGHTA, FQGTGA. V lost 1 base, J lost 2 bases, and 3 bases stayed unmatched. The CDR3 spans 15 residues. The CDR3 nucleotides read TGTGCCAGCAGCTTAATGGGACAGGATCAAGAGACCCAGTACTTC. Translation gives CASSLMGQDQETQYF.